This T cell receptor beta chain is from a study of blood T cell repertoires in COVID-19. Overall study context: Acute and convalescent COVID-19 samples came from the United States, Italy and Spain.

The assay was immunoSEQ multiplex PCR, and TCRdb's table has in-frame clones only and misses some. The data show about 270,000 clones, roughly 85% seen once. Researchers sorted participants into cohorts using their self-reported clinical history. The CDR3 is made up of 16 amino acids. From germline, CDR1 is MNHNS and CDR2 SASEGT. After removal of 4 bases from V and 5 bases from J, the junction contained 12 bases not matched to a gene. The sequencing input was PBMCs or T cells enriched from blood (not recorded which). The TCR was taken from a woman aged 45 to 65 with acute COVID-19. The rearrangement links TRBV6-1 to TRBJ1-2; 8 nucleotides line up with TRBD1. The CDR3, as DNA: TGTGCCAGCAGTGGCCCCCGGGACAGGACCTGGTATGGCTACACCTTC. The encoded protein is CASSGPRDRTWYGYTF.